The 20 T cell receptor beta chains in this list originate from one sample, sequenced in a study of cytomegalovirus exposure and HLA in healthy donors (dated by TCRdb to about 2017). Libraries came from the immunoSEQ multiplex PCR assay. For the multiplex PCR, a mixture combining 60 forward primers for TCR Vbeta segments and 13 reverse primers for TCR Jbeta segments was used. The table comes from immuneACCESS by way of TCRdb, which keeps in-frame sequences with V and J called. Part of the clones is missing from these tables; in studies checked, under half for an unresolved V gene and the rest for unknown reasons. The sample table holds around 70,000 clones. Roughly 2.6% of the sample is in the top ten clones. What was sequenced was PBMCs. The receptors shown here come from a female donor in good health and CMV-seropositive.

As concerns this clone: An end of the junction differs from the germline gene, which may be a read error. This chain connects TRBV7-2 to TRBJ2-3; 8 nucleotides agree with TRBD1. The CDR3 is 12 residues long. The germline gives CDR1 SGHTA, CDR2 FQGNSA. Here the CDR3 reads CASSFLDRVANF. The CDR3 coding sequence is TGTGCCAGCAGCTTCCTGGACAGGGTTGCGAATTTT.

The J gene is TRBJ1-4, the V gene TRBV30, with D possibly matching TRBD1 (6 bases). The CDR3 spans 14 residues. Germline assignment: CDR1 GTSNPN and CDR2 SVGIG (reference sequence). The V end was cut by 4 bases, the J end by 2 bases, with 11 bases between. CDR3 residues: CAWTGAGTNEKLFF. As DNA, the CDR3 is TGTGCCTGGACAGGGGCAGGCACTAATGAAAAACTGTTTTTT.

V gene TRBV18 combines with J gene TRBJ2-5; maybe TRBD1 (6 bases). The CDR3 spans 13 residues. Per the germline V gene, CDR1 is KGHSH and CDR2 is LQKENI. Trimming took off 3 bases at V and 3 bases at J, with 8 bases between the two ends. CDR3 residues: CASSPHREETQYF. CDR3 nucleotide sequence: TGTGCCAGCTCACCTCACAGGGAAGAGACCCAGTACTTC.

This sequence joins TRBV4-3 and TRBJ1-4; 8 nucleotides align to TRBD1. The CDR3 is 16 amino acids. The V gene end was trimmed by 4 bases and the J gene end by 8 bases; junction bases not matched to a gene: 12. Looked up from germline, CDR1 is LGHNA and CDR2 is YSLEER. The CDR3 loop reads CASSRQPTGADEKLFF. As DNA, the CDR3 is TGCGCCAGCAGCCGACAACCGACAGGGGCGGACGAAAAACTGTTTTTT.

The chain is built from TRBV28 and TRBJ1-1; 7 nucleotides match TRBD1. Unmatched junction bases numbered 3, after V lost 4 bases and J lost 4 bases. The CDR3 is 13 amino acids. Germline CDR1 is MDHEN and CDR2 is SYDVKM. The CDR3 is CASSWDSSTEAFF. In DNA, the CDR3 is TGTGCCAGCAGTTGGGACAGTAGCACTGAAGCTTTCTTT.

This rearrangement joins TRBV23-1 to TRBJ1-2; unclear D gene. TRBV23-1 is sorted into the ORF group, with uncertain function. The CDR3 extends over 18 amino acids. Trimming took 3 bases from V and 4 from J, leaving 24 bases between them. The DNA for the CDR3 is TGCGCCAGCAGTCATCTAGTCCGTGAGGGCAAAAAACCCTATGGCTACACCTTC. This sequence encodes CASSHLVREGKKPYGYTF.

The V gene is TRBV4-1, the J gene TRBJ2-7; the D gene is possibly TRBD1 (8 bases). The CDR3 runs to 15 residues. V lost 4 bases and J 3 bases, leaving 16 bases between the germline ends. Looked up from germline, CDR1 is MGHRA and CDR2 is YSYEKL. The CDR3 is CASSPSQGGVYEQYF. The CDR3 bases are TGCGCCAGCAGCCCATCACAGGGGGGGGTCTACGAGCAGTACTTC.

V and J are TRBV29-1 and TRBJ1-1; D ambiguous. Germline V gene sequence: CDR1 SQVTM, CDR2 ANQGSEA. Trimming shortened V by 6 bases and J by 1 base, and 12 bases separated the two germline ends. The CDR3 spans 13 residues. As DNA, the CDR3 is TGCAGCGTGGTGCAACAGAAGAACACTGAAGCTTTCTTT. This encodes CSVVQQKNTEAFF.

The chain carries TRBV5-1 and TRBJ2-7, with 11 bases identical to TRBD2. The length of the CDR3 is 16 residues. The germline CDR1 and CDR2 sequences are SGHRS and YFSETQ. V shed 5 bases and J 4 bases; nucleotides not matched to a gene: 11. The CDR3 DNA is TGCGCCAGCAGTGGGGGGGGGACTAGCGGAACATACGAGCAGTACTTC. It encodes CASSGGGTSGTYEQYF.

The chain is built from TRBV28 and TRBJ1-6; TRBD1 matches 10 bases. The J segment lost 7 bases and the V segment lost 10 bases, leaving 7 bases of the junction unmatched. Germline CDR1 is MDHEN and CDR2 is SYDVKM. The CDR3 extends over 14 amino acids. This chain's CDR3 is CAISRDRGNSPLHF. DNA for the CDR3: TGTGCCATCTCTAGGGACAGGGGAAATTCACCCCTCCACTTT.

The chain uses TRBV5-1 and TRBJ1-2; TRBD1 matches 12 bases. Germline assignment: CDR1 SGHRS and CDR2 YFSETQ. This CDR3 has 16 residues. The ends lost 7 bases at V and 3 bases at J; junction bases unmatched: 10. CDR3 in amino acids: CASATSGTGGDYGYTF. CDR3 in DNA: TGCGCCAGCGCCACATCGGGGACAGGGGGCGACTATGGCTACACCTTC.

The V call is TRBV4-1, the J call TRBJ2-3; the D is unclear. Germline V gives CDR1 MGHRA, CDR2 YSYEKL. This CDR3 is built from 13 residues. V lost 1 base and J 4 bases, leaving 6 bases between the germline ends. The CDR3 region has the DNA TGCGCCAGCAGCCAAGGCGCCCCAGATACGCAGTATTTT. Protein: CASSQGAPDTQYF.

The CDR3 is CASSEPAGNEQYF. The CDR3 coding sequence is TGTGCCAGCAGTGAACCAGCAGGGAACGAGCAGTACTTC. The rearrangement links TRBV6-1 to TRBJ2-7; the D gene is possibly TRBD1 (5 bases). The V and J ends lost 2 bases and 5 bases respectively, with 10 bases between them. There are 13 residues in the CDR3. CDR1 is MNHNS, CDR2 SASEGT, per germline.

The rearrangement joins TRBV30 to TRBJ2-7; TRBD1 aligns across 7 bases. The CDR3 extends over 15 amino acids. CDR1 is GTSNPN, CDR2 SVGIG, per germline (reference sequence). With V trimmed by 1 base and J by 2 bases, 8 bases remained unmatched. This chain's CDR3 is CAWSARDSEAYEQYF. In DNA form, the CDR3 reads TGTGCCTGGAGTGCCCGGGACAGTGAAGCCTACGAGCAGTACTTC.

This chain links TRBV19 with TRBJ1-2, with TRBD1 as a possible D gene (6 bases). Germline CDR1 and CDR2: LNHDA and SQIVND (reference sequence). There are 12 residues in the CDR3. The V end lost 6 bases, the J end lost 8 bases, and 13 bases lay between the germline ends. The CDR3 loop is CASRKQGSGYTF. In nucleotides, the CDR3 is TGTGCCAGTAGAAAACAGGGTTCAGGCTACACCTTC.

The V and J genes are TRBV6-5 and TRBJ2-7, with a possible D match to TRBD1 (6 bases). Deletions cut 5 bases from V and 6 bases from J, with 17 bases between. Germline loops: CDR1 MNHEY, CDR2 SVGAGI. The CDR3 consists of 14 residues. The CDR3 protein is CASSPTFNRVEQYF. The CDR3 DNA sequence: TGTGCCAGCAGTCCTACTTTTAACAGGGTCGAGCAGTACTTC.

The chain links TRBV6-5 to TRBJ1-1, with D perhaps TRBD1 (6 bases). The CDR3 length is 14 residues. Germline CDR1 and CDR2: MNHEY and SVGAGI. Trimming took 6 bases from V and 7 from J, leaving 18 bases between them. The DNA for the CDR3 is TGTGCCAGCAGATGGCAGGGGATTATGAGTGAAGCTTTCTTT. This translates into CASRWQGIMSEAFF.

The chain employs TRBV28 and TRBJ2-7, with 11 bases matching TRBD1. The J segment lost 7 bases and the V segment lost 6 bases, leaving 8 bases of the junction unmatched. Per germline, CDR1 MDHEN and CDR2 SYDVKM. This CDR3 has 14 amino acids. This CDR3 is CASSERDRGGEQYF. In DNA, the CDR3 is TGTGCCAGCAGCGAGCGGGACAGGGGGGGAGAGCAGTACTTC.

V and J are TRBV28 and TRBJ2-5; 7 bases line up with TRBD2. This CDR3 is built from 14 residues. CDR1 and CDR2 (germline): MDHEN, SYDVKM. The ends lost 7 bases at V and 5 bases at J; junction bases unmatched: 10. The CDR3, as DNA: TGTGCCAGCAATAGGCAGGGAGGGTCGGAGACCCAGTACTTC. Amino acids: CASNRQGGSETQYF.

J is TRBJ1-3 and V is TRBV7-6; D is perhaps TRBD1 (6 bases). Trimming pared 5 bases from V and 0 bases from J, leaving 17 bases between. Germline values: CDR1 SGHVS, CDR2 FNYEAQ. CDR3 length: 17 amino acids. Here the CDR3 reads CASSPTPDRNSGNTIYF. The CDR3 DNA follows: TGTGCCAGCAGCCCAACCCCCGACAGGAACTCTGGAAACACCATATATTTT.